This is a list of T cell receptor beta chains from one sample in a study of identical twins. TCRdb reprocessed the 5' RACE reads with MiXCR, giving one entry per CDR3 protein. The sample holds roughly 690,000 distinct CDR3 sequences, 6.1% seen once. Sequencing input: naive T cells sorted from blood. The origin of the receptors is a man younger than 35 in good health. Each CDR3 is given with its conserved first and last residue. A D gene is named only where the DNA matches it firmly. Clone size, where shown, is once, few, many, or a class for clones that have expanded.

CASSLRPGQWETQYF	TGCGCCAGCAGCTTGAGGCCGGGACAGTGGGAGACCCAGTACTTC	TRBV5-1	few	TRBD1	TRBJ2-5
CASSTDRGFIGELFF	TGTGCCAGCAGTACGGACAGGGGGTTTATCGGGGAGCTGTTTTTT	TRBV2	many	TRBD1	TRBJ2-2
CAGSSGSTDTQYF	TGTGCCGGCTCTAGCGGGAGTACAGATACGCAGTATTTT	TRBV12-3/TRBV12-4	many	TRBD2	TRBJ2-3
CSAPKAGAATEAFF	TGCAGTGCTCCCAAGGCCGGGGCTGCCACTGAAGCTTTCTTT	TRBV20-1	many	NA	TRBJ1-1
CASSVDERRNEQYF	TGTGCCAGCAGCGTAGACGAGCGGAGGAACGAGCAGTACTTC	TRBV9	many	NA	TRBJ2-7
CSVSEGWPNTEAFF	TGCAGCGTTTCGGAGGGATGGCCGAACACTGAAGCTTTCTTT	TRBV29-1	few	NA	TRBJ1-1
CASSLEISGMDTQYF	TGTGCCAGCAGCTTGGAAATTAGCGGGATGGATACGCAGTATTTT	TRBV5-6	NA	TRBD2	TRBJ2-3
CASSYGGGQGSEAFF	TGTGCCAGCAGTTACGGAGGGGGACAGGGATCCGAAGCTTTCTTT	TRBV6-2/TRBV6-3	few	TRBD1	TRBJ1-1
CSVLRAANTGELFF	TGCAGCGTTCTGAGGGCGGCGAACACCGGGGAGCTGTTTTTT	TRBV29-1	many	NA	TRBJ2-2
CSAPRDSGFGNEQFF	TGCAGTGCGCCCCGGGACTCGGGGTTCGGGAATGAGCAGTTCTTC	TRBV20-1	many	NA	TRBJ2-1
CASRPWGARETQYF	TGTGCCAGCAGACCTTGGGGGGCTAGGGAGACCCAGTACTTC	TRBV28	few	NA	TRBJ2-5
CASSLSPYAYNEQFF	TGTGCCAGCAGCTTGTCACCTTATGCCTACAATGAGCAGTTCTTC	TRBV5-5	many	NA	TRBJ2-1
CSADSSLPLNEQFF	TGCAGTGCAGACTCCTCCCTACCCCTTAATGAGCAGTTCTTC	TRBV20-1	many	NA	TRBJ2-1
CASSLWGGSATDTQYF	TGTGCCAGCAGCTTATGGGGCGGGAGTGCGACAGATACGCAGTATTTT	TRBV7-2	few	TRBD2	TRBJ2-3